A single sample gave rise to the 17 T cell receptor beta chains below, sequenced in a study of T-cell reconstitution after alpha-beta-depleted transplantation in children. Unique molecular identifiers were used in preparing the TCRbeta library. TCRdb called the PCR reads again in MiXCR, with one record for every CDR3 protein. The data hold just over 950,000 distinct CDR3 sequences, with around 30% observed a single time. This sample comprised PBMCs, mostly from graft donor cells, obtained 360 days after TCRalphabeta/CD19-depleted stem cell transplant. These receptor sequences come from a boy younger than two who had a stem cell transplant for SCID, so the T cells may come from the graft donor.

This clonotype was counted between two and nine times. V gene TRBV20-1 combines with J gene TRBJ1-5; D uncertain. There are 14 residues in the CDR3. The germline gives CDR1 DFQATT, CDR2 SNEGSKA (reference sequence). Trimming left V 0 bases short and J 1 base short, with 7 bases between. The CDR3 region is CSARDAESNQPQHF. CDR3 bases: TGCAGTGCTAGAGATGCGGAAAGCAATCAGCCCCAGCATTTT.

The rearrangement uses TRBV20-1 and TRBJ2-3; 9 nucleotides line up with TRBD1. V dropped 3 bases and J dropped 1; count of bases not matched to a gene: 5. The CDR3 is made up of 15 amino acids. CDR1 is DFQATT and CDR2 is SNEGSKA in the germline V gene (reference sequence). The CDR3 spells CSASNRDRGTDTQYF. CDR3 sequence (DNA): TGCAGTGCTAGCAACAGGGACAGGGGCACAGATACGCAGTATTTT.

This clonotype was seen a few times. The chain has TRBV20-1 and TRBJ2-6; possible D gene TRBD2, 6 bases. The CDR3 runs 17 residues. V was shortened by 2 bases and J by 0 bases, with 14 bases between the two germline ends. Germline-derived CDR1 and CDR2 are DFQATT and SNEGSKA (reference sequence). CDR3 region: CSARPLAYSSGANVLTF. The CDR3 nucleotides read TGCAGTGCTAGACCTCTAGCGTATAGCTCTGGGGCCAACGTCCTGACTTTC.

The chain carries TRBV27 and TRBJ1-2, with D unclear. Germline-derived CDR1 and CDR2 are MNHEY and SMNVEV (reference sequence). The germline V and J ends were trimmed by 1 base and 0 bases, with 9 bases remaining between them. This CDR3 is built from 15 residues. CDR3 coding DNA: TGTGCCAGCAGTTTATATGCAGGATCTAACTATGGCTACACCTTC. It codes for CASSLYAGSNYGYTF.

This clonotype was counted between two and nine times. The chain employs TRBV7-7 and TRBJ2-2; the match to TRBD1 covers 8 bases. The germline gives CDR1 SSHAT, CDR2 FNYEAQ (reference sequence). The trim removed 4 bases at V and 3 bases at J, leaving 4 bases unmatched. This CDR3 region has 15 residues. DNA of the CDR3: TGTGCCAGCAGCTACGACAGGGGCGACACCGGGGAGCTGTTTTTT. It encodes CASSYDRGDTGELFF.

V usage is TRBV20-1 and J usage is TRBJ1-2, with TRBD1 matching 7 bases. The ends lost 6 bases at V and 8 bases at J; junction bases unmatched: 6. The CDR3 runs to 11 residues. Germline V CDR1 and CDR2: DFQATT, SNEGSKA (reference sequence). This CDR3 reads CSARGAGGYTF. The CDR3 DNA reads TGCAGTGCCAGGGGGGCGGGGGGCTACACCTTC.

This clonotype came up a few times. The chain has TRBV12-3 or TRBV12-4 and TRBJ1-4; 7 positions match TRBD1. There are 12 residues in the CDR3. The J segment lost 10 bases and the V segment lost 5 bases, leaving 4 bases of the junction unmatched. The CDR3 sequence: CASSPRQGKLFF. CDR3 bases: TGTGCCAGCAGTCCCCGACAGGGAAAACTGTTTTTT.

The CDR3 nucleotides read TGTGCCAGCAGCCCTGGACATTCTTTCACCTTC. It translates to CASSPGHSFTF. This sequence joins TRBV12-3 or TRBV12-4 and TRBJ1-2; maybe TRBD1 (5 bases). The CDR3 length is 11 residues. The ends were cut back, 6 bases at V and 13 bases at J, with 15 bases in the middle.

The chain's CDR3 is CASSQLSSGNTIYF. CDR3 DNA sequence: TGCGCCAGCAGCCAACTGAGCTCTGGAAACACCATATATTTT. The V call is TRBV4-1, the J call TRBJ1-3; D not certain. Germline CDR1 MGHRA, CDR2 YSYEKL. This CDR3 has 14 residues. V was shortened by 2 bases and J by 0 bases, with 5 bases between the two germline ends.

Ten or more counts support this clonotype. J is TRBJ2-7 and V is TRBV12-5; no firm D call. This CDR3 contains 13 residues. The germline V gene encodes CDR1 LGHNT and CDR2 FRNRAP. The V end lost 1 base, the J end lost 0 bases, and 4 bases lay between the germline ends. This CDR3 is CASGLADSYEQYF. The DNA of the CDR3 is TGTGCTAGTGGTTTGGCGGACTCCTACGAGCAGTACTTC. Full variable domain (remainder filled in from reference TRBV12-5 and TRBJ2-7): DARVTQTPRHKVTEMGQEVTMRCQPILGHNTVFWYRQTMMQGLELLAYFRNRAPLDDSGMPKDRFSAEMPDATLATLKIQPSEPRDSAVYFCASGLADSYEQYFGPGTRLTVT.

This clonotype was seen a few times. The chain is built from TRBV6-1 and TRBJ2-6; D is possibly TRBD2 (5 bases). CDR3 length: 17 amino acids. CDR1 MNHNS and CDR2 SASEGT come from the germline V gene. Trimming pared 5 bases from V and 0 bases from J, leaving 14 bases between. The CDR3 bases are TGTGCCAGCAGTCCCCTGAGCGGTATCTCTGGGGCCAACGTCCTGACTTTC. This translates into CASSPLSGISGANVLTF.

The chain is built from TRBV12-3 or TRBV12-4 and TRBJ1-2, with TRBD1 matching 8 bases. The V gene end was trimmed by 6 bases and the J gene end by 0 bases; junction bases not matched to a gene: 15. The CDR3 extends over 18 amino acids. The CDR3 here is CASRANNQGASANYGYTF. CDR3 DNA: TGTGCCAGCAGGGCGAACAACCAGGGGGCGTCAGCTAACTATGGCTACACCTTC.

This clonotype was observed a handful of times. The chain joins TRBV29-1 to TRBJ2-1; D is undetermined. In germline, CDR1 is SQVTM, CDR2 ANQGSEA. The CDR3 is made up of 13 amino acids. Trimming removed 6 bases from V and 6 bases from J, with 15 bases in between. This chain's CDR3 is CSVRRKRFNEQFF. In nucleotides, the CDR3 is TGCAGCGTGAGGCGGAAGAGATTCAATGAGCAGTTCTTC.

The CDR3, as DNA: TGCAGCGTTGAAAAGGTTAGCGGATCTCTTCGGAATGAGCAGTTCTTC. The encoded protein is CSVEKVSGSLRNEQFF. The V call is TRBV29-1, the J call TRBJ2-1; D might be TRBD2 (6 bases). V dropped 2 bases and J dropped 7 bases, with 21 bases sitting between them. Germline V gene data show CDR1 as SQVTM and CDR2 as ANQGSEA. The CDR3 runs to 16 residues.

A few counts support this clonotype. The chain recombines TRBV7-6 with TRBJ1-1; maybe TRBD1 (6 bases). This CDR3 is built from 11 residues. The V and J ends lost 7 bases and 6 bases respectively, with 9 bases between them. Germline loops: CDR1 SGHVS, CDR2 FNYEAQ. Here the CDR3 reads CASKGGSEAFF. CDR3 coding DNA: TGTGCCAGCAAGGGGGGCTCTGAAGCTTTCTTT.

J is TRBJ2-5 and V is TRBV2, with TRBD1 matching 9 bases. With V trimmed by 5 bases and J by 7 bases, 8 bases remained unmatched. Germline lookup yields CDR1 SNHLY and CDR2 FYNNEI. The CDR3 runs to 14 residues. The CDR3 loop reads CASSPGTGRGTQYF. Here the CDR3 DNA reads TGTGCCAGCAGTCCCGGGACAGGGAGAGGGACCCAGTACTTC.

This clonotype was seen more than once but under ten times. The CDR3 bases are TGTGCCAGCAGCCCTCGAAGGCTCAGCACGGAGACCCAGTACTTC. Its protein is CASSPRRLSTETQYF. This chain connects TRBV7-2 to TRBJ2-5, with unresolved D. The V end lost 5 bases, the J end lost 5 bases, and 18 bases lay between the germline ends. The CDR3 spans 15 residues. Germline V gives CDR1 SGHTA, CDR2 FQGNSA.